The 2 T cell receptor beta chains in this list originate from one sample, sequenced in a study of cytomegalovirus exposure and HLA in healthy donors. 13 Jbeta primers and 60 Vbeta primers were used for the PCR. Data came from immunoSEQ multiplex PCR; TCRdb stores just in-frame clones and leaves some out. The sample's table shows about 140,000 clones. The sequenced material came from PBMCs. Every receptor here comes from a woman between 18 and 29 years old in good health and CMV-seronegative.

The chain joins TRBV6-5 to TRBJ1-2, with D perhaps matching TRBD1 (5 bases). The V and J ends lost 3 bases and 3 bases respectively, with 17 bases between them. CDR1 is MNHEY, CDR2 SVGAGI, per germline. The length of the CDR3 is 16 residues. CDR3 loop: CASSYSGLSSDYGYTF. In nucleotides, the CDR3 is TGTGCCAGCAGTTATTCGGGACTCTCCTCGGACTATGGCTACACCTTC.

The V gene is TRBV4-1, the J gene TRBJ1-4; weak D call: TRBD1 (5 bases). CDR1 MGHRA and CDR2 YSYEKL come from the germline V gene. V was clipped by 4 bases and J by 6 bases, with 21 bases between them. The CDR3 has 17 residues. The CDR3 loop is CASSLIASGTGDEKLFF. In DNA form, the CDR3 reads TGCGCCAGCAGCCTAATCGCCTCCGGGACGGGAGATGAAAAACTGTTTTTT.